This T cell receptor beta chain stems from a study of cytomegalovirus exposure and HLA in healthy donors. Overall study context: Later analysis reported that the approximately 130 validation repertoires shared the platform of the 500 to 750 first-cohort repertoires.

The study, taken as a whole, reports: It was approximately 160 TCR beta chains that were listed as cytomegalovirus-associated. Whilst most TCR sequences proved rare, a subset of public TCRs occurred across many donors.

The V gene end was trimmed by 3 bases and the J gene end by 8 bases; junction bases not matched to a gene: 12. Germline values: CDR1 ENHRY, CDR2 SYGVKD. The CDR3 has 16 amino acids. Assay used: immunoSEQ multiplex PCR; TCRdb lists only in-frame clones, some missing. Of approximately 76,000 clones in the sample, approximately 95% were seen once. Turning to this clone: As yet, its antigen is unknown.

The chain uses TRBV10-3 and TRBJ1-4; 7 bases map to TRBD1. The TCR comes from a woman between 18 and 29 years old in good health and CMV-seronegative. The sequenced sample was PBMCs. The CDR3 DNA reads as TGTGCCATCAGTGATCCCCTTGACAGGGAGGACGAAAAACTGTTTTTT. The encoded protein is CAISDPLDREDEKLFF.